Below are 8 T cell receptor beta chains sequenced from a single sample in a study of cytomegalovirus exposure and HLA in healthy donors. With 60 Vbeta and 13 Jbeta primers, the PCR was carried out. Assay used: immunoSEQ multiplex PCR; TCRdb lists only in-frame clones, some missing. The repertoire holds tens of thousands of clones, with about three quarters as singletons. The sequencing input was PBMCs. These receptor sequences come from a male donor in good health and CMV-seropositive.

This chain links TRBV11-2 with TRBJ2-2; D may be TRBD2 (6 bases). The CDR3 covers 19 residues. The V and J ends lost 7 bases and 4 bases respectively, with 28 bases between them. The V gene's germline CDR1 is SGHAT and CDR2 FQNNGV. This CDR3 reads CASNNRLRFSEGSTGELFF. The CDR3 region has the DNA TGTGCCAGCAACAATAGATTGCGGTTTTCGGAGGGGTCCACCGGGGAGCTGTTTTTT.

The gene calls are TRBV28 and TRBJ1-6, with 7 bases matching TRBD1. Per the germline V gene, CDR1 is MDHEN and CDR2 is SYDVKM. The trim removed 2 bases at V and 8 bases at J, leaving 9 bases unmatched. The CDR3 runs 16 residues. CDR3 DNA sequence: TGTGCCAGCAGTTTAGGTGGAGCAGGGGGTTATTCACCCCTCCACTTT. Translated: CASSLGGAGGYSPLHF.

This sequence joins TRBV9 and TRBJ1-1, with 11 nucleotides matching TRBD1. Per germline, CDR1 SGDLS and CDR2 YYNGEE. The CDR3 extends over 13 amino acids. Trimming cost V 3 bases and J 6 bases; bases outside gene matches: 1. CDR3: CASSGTGGPEAFF. In DNA, the CDR3 is TGTGCCAGCAGCGGGACAGGGGGCCCTGAAGCTTTCTTT.

The chain has TRBV6-5 and TRBJ1-1; TRBD1 aligns across 9 bases. Looked up from germline, CDR1 is MNHEY and CDR2 is SVGAGI. CDR3 length: 14 amino acids. The junction had 8 bases not matched to a gene; V was cut back by 7 bases and J by 5 bases. CDR3 in amino acids: CASTLGDRDTEAFF. CDR3 in DNA: TGTGCCAGCACCTTAGGGGACAGGGATACTGAAGCTTTCTTT.

The chain employs TRBV5-1 and TRBJ2-5; 9 positions agree with TRBD1. With the DNA end fitting TRBJ2-7 better, the J assignment may be wrong. This CDR3 comprises 14 residues. Germline-derived CDR1 and CDR2 are SGHRS and YFSETQ. The CDR3 loop is CASSLPGQGYEQYF. The CDR3 nucleotides read TGCGCCAGCAGCTTACCGGGACAGGGCTACGAGCAGTACTTC.

The chain employs TRBV27 and TRBJ2-7, with D perhaps matching TRBD1 (5 bases). Germline assignment: CDR1 MNHEY and CDR2 SMNVEV (reference sequence). The CDR3 runs 13 residues. Trimming left V 6 bases short and J 3 bases short, with 12 bases between. CDR3 sequence reads: CASSLTAFYEQYF. The CDR3 DNA follows: TGTGCCAGCAGCCTGACAGCGTTCTACGAGCAGTACTTC.

This rearrangement joins TRBV2 to TRBJ2-1; no definite D call. The CDR3 is 15 amino acids. V was trimmed by 5 bases and J by 0 bases, leaving 11 bases between them. Germline-derived CDR1 and CDR2 are SNHLY and FYNNEI. DNA of the CDR3: TGTGCCAGCAGTCCTGACTGGAGCTCCTACAATGAGCAGTTCTTC. Residues: CASSPDWSSYNEQFF.

This clone was counted between two and nine times. This chain uses TRBV13 with TRBJ1-2, with 9 bases identical to TRBD1. Germline assignment: CDR1 PRHDT and CDR2 FYEKMQ (reference sequence). V was pared by 5 bases and J by 6 bases, with 10 bases of the junction left unmatched. The CDR3 has 15 amino acids. The CDR3 nucleotides read TGTGCCAGCAGCCGAACTCCGGGACAGGGCAATGGCTACACCTTC. Amino acid sequence: CASSRTPGQGNGYTF.